Following are 24 T cell receptor beta chains from one sample sequenced in a study of T cells in Graves' hyperthyroidism and ophthalmopathy. Amplification yielded TCR beta CDR3 regions, with RNA transcripts as the source. First-round RT-PCR targeting the TCR CDR3 was performed with the HTBI primer set. TCRdb fed the multiplex PCR reads into MiXCR, producing one record per CDR3 protein. The table shows around 690,000 distinct CDR3 sequences, with about 18% occurring only once. Sequenced material: blood. The receptor source for this set is a man aged 45-65 years with Graves' hyperthyroidism.

This clonotype was counted a few times. The chain couples TRBV4-1 to TRBJ2-7; 7 positions match TRBD1. CDR3 size: 14 residues. Trimming at V came to 2 bases and at J to 2 bases, leaving 3 bases not matched to a gene. Germline lookup yields CDR1 MGHRA and CDR2 YSYEKL. As DNA, the CDR3 is TGCGCCAGCAGCCAACAGGACAGGACCTACGAGCAGTACTTC. Its translation is CASSQQDRTYEQYF.

This clonotype was recorded at least ten times. The genes are TRBV18 and TRBJ2-1, with 10 nucleotides matching TRBD2. This CDR3 has 14 amino acids. V was clipped by 2 bases and J by 8 bases; unmatched bases: 3. Per the germline V gene, CDR1 is KGHSH and CDR2 is LQKENI. The CDR3 region is CASSPASGSDEQFF. CDR3 DNA: TGTGCCAGCTCACCAGCTAGCGGGAGTGATGAGCAGTTCTTC.

This clonotype appeared many times. The V call is TRBV5-1, the J call TRBJ2-2; the D gene is possibly TRBD2 (5 bases). Trimming pared 2 bases from V and 9 bases from J, leaving 14 bases between. The CDR3 runs 14 residues. Germline assignment: CDR1 SGHRS and CDR2 YFSETQ. In nucleotides, the CDR3 is TGCGCCAGCAGCTTTCGACCCGGGGTCCGGGAGCTGTTTTTT. Its protein product is CASSFRPGVRELFF.

The sample holds many counts of this clonotype. The chain has TRBV7-9 and TRBJ1-2; the D gene is possibly TRBD1 (6 bases). Trimming took off 0 bases at V and 1 base at J, with 12 bases between the two ends. Germline CDR1 reads SEHNR; CDR2 reads FQNEAQ (reference sequence). CDR3 size: 16 residues. As DNA, the CDR3 is TGTGCCAGCAGCTTAGCCTACAGGGCTAATAACTATGGCTACACCTTC. Its protein is CASSLAYRANNYGYTF.

The genes are TRBV20-1 and TRBJ1-1; D is undetermined. The CDR3 runs 12 residues. V was cut by 0 bases and J by 0 bases, with 2 bases left in between. Germline CDR1 reads DFQATT; CDR2 reads SNEGSKA (reference sequence). CDR3: CSARDLNTEAFF. Here the CDR3 DNA reads TGCAGTGCTAGAGACCTGAACACTGAAGCTTTCTTT.

This clonotype was counted only a few times. The chain joins TRBV10-1 to TRBJ2-7, with TRBD1 matching 7 bases. The length of the CDR3 is 13 residues. Germline V gives CDR1 WNHNN, CDR2 SYGVQD (reference sequence). The J segment lost 0 bases and the V segment lost 8 bases, leaving 4 bases of the junction unmatched. This CDR3 reads CASGDSGSYEQYF. Written as DNA, the CDR3 is TGCGCCAGCGGGGACAGCGGCTCCTACGAGCAGTACTTC.

At least ten counts were recorded for this clonotype. This chain uses TRBV27 with TRBJ2-7; D tentatively fits TRBD1 or TRBD2 (5 bases each). There are 17 residues in the CDR3. Germline V gives CDR1 MNHEY, CDR2 SMNVEV (reference sequence). V was shortened by 0 bases and J by 2 bases, with 17 bases between the two germline ends. Here the CDR3 reads CASSLSSPRQGAYEQYF. The CDR3 DNA reads as TGTGCCAGCAGTTTATCGTCCCCCAGGCAGGGAGCCTACGAGCAGTACTTC.

With regard to this clonotype: Possible read error: a much larger clone is one base away. The chain carries TRBV11-2 and TRBJ1-1, with a possible D match to TRBD1 (5 bases). Germline assignment: CDR1 SGHAT and CDR2 FQNNGV. The germline V and J ends were trimmed by 1 base and 1 base, with 10 bases remaining between them. The CDR3 contains 15 residues. CDR3 in DNA: TGTGCCAGCAGCTTAGGAAGACAGACGAACACTGAAGCTTTCTTT. This gives the protein CASSLGRQTNTEAFF. The variable domain in full, with the rest retrieved from reference TRBV11-2 and TRBJ1-1, is EAGVAQSPRYKIIEKRQSVAFWCNPISGHATLYWYQQILGQGPKLLIQFQNNGVVDDSQLPKDRFSAERLKGVDSTLKIQPAKLEDSAVYLCASSLGRQTNTEAFFGQGTRLTVV.

The V call is TRBV28, the J call TRBJ2-1; D not certain. Germline CDR1 is MDHEN and CDR2 is SYDVKM. The CDR3 contains 12 residues. CDR3 DNA: TGTGCTTGTGAACGGTCCTACAATGAGCAGTTCTTC. It yields the protein CACERSYNEQFF.

This clonotype was recorded many times. The chain links TRBV11-2 to TRBJ2-3; no reliable D call. The CDR3 contains 16 residues. Germline V CDR1 and CDR2: SGHAT, FQNNGV. Trimming removed 1 base at V and 0 bases at J, with 11 bases between. The CDR3 DNA sequence: TGTGCCAGCAGCTTAGGTCGATCAGGCAGCACAGATACGCAGTATTTT. Its translation: CASSLGRSGSTDTQYF. Using reference TRBV11-2 and TRBJ2-3 for the parts outside the CDR3, the full variable domain is EAGVAQSPRYKIIEKRQSVAFWCNPISGHATLYWYQQILGQGPKLLIQFQNNGVVDDSQLPKDRFSAERLKGVDSTLKIQPAKLEDSAVYLCASSLGRSGSTDTQYFGPGTRLTVL.

Ten or more counts support this clonotype. The V call is TRBV30, the J call TRBJ1-1, with D unclear. The CDR3 loop spans 13 amino acids. The V and J ends lost 0 bases and 11 bases respectively, with 16 bases between them. Germline-derived CDR1 and CDR2 are GTSNPN and SVGIG (reference sequence). CDR3 sequence: CAWSVRYGIEAFF. Written as DNA, the CDR3 is TGTGCCTGGAGTGTTAGGTATGGGATAGAGGCTTTCTTT.

This clonotype was seen repeatedly, ten times or more. The chain joins TRBV5-1 to TRBJ1-3; D gene uncertain. V was trimmed by 0 bases and J by 0 bases, leaving 7 bases between them. CDR3 length: 15 residues. The V gene's germline CDR1 is SGHRS and CDR2 YFSETQ. This CDR3 reads CASSLDGSSGNTIYF. Written as DNA, the CDR3 is TGCGCCAGCAGCTTGGACGGATCCTCTGGAAACACCATATATTTT.

The chain joins TRBV20-1 to TRBJ1-4; perhaps TRBD1 as D (5 bases). Per the germline V gene, CDR1 is DFQATT and CDR2 is SNEGSKA (reference sequence). The CDR3 is 14 amino acids. The ends were cut back, 0 bases at V and 8 bases at J, with 13 bases in the middle. The chain's CDR3 is CSARDGAGWEKLFF. The CDR3 region has the DNA TGCAGTGCTAGAGATGGGGCAGGGTGGGAAAAACTGTTTTTT.

The chain carries TRBV7-9 and TRBJ1-5, with 9 bases that match TRBD1. Germline V lookup: CDR1 SEHNR, CDR2 FQNEAQ (reference sequence). The CDR3 totals 15 residues. With V trimmed by 6 bases and J by 4 bases, 7 bases remained unmatched. CDR3 sequence reads: CASRPGTGKNQPQHF. Here the CDR3 DNA reads TGTGCCAGCAGACCCGGGACAGGGAAGAATCAGCCCCAGCATTTT.

This clonotype showed up many times. The chain couples TRBV10-3 to TRBJ1-2; D is perhaps TRBD1 (5 bases). The V gene's germline CDR1 is ENHRY and CDR2 SYGVKD. CDR3 length equals 15 residues. The ends were cut back, 1 base at V and 8 bases at J, with 17 bases in the middle. The CDR3: CAISEFKGPSEGYTF. CDR3 coding DNA: TGTGCCATCAGTGAGTTTAAGGGGCCTTCGGAGGGCTACACCTTC.

The chain joins TRBV28 to TRBJ2-7; no definite D call. The germline V gene encodes CDR1 MDHEN and CDR2 SYDVKM. The CDR3 sequence is 12 residues long. V was clipped by 2 bases and J by 4 bases, with 6 bases between them. CDR3 coding DNA: TGTGCCAGCAGTTTACCGTGGTACGAGCAGTACTTC. Residues: CASSLPWYEQYF.

A few counts support this clonotype. V is TRBV27 and J is TRBJ2-2; a weak D match, TRBD1 (6 bases). The CDR3 is 14 residues long. V lost 3 bases to trimming and J lost 4 bases, with 9 bases between them. CDR1 and CDR2 (germline): MNHEY, SMNVEV (reference sequence). The CDR3 DNA is TGTGCCAGCAGTTTTTCAGGGGTCACCGGGGAGCTGTTTTTT. Translation: CASSFSGVTGELFF.

The rearrangement uses TRBV4-3 and TRBJ2-7, with D perhaps given as TRBD1 or TRBD2 (5 bases each). Germline V gives CDR1 LGHNA, CDR2 YSLEER. The CDR3 covers 15 residues. Trimming pared 4 bases from V and 6 bases from J, leaving 19 bases between. The DNA for the CDR3 is TGCGCCAGCAGCCCGGGGACGGAATGGAAGAGCGAGCAGTACTTC. Encoded protein: CASSPGTEWKSEQYF.

The J gene is TRBJ2-5, the V gene TRBV30; 10 nucleotides line up with TRBD2. CDR1 and CDR2 from the germline V gene are GTSNPN and SVGIG (reference sequence). Unmatched junction bases numbered 17, after V lost 2 bases and J lost 5 bases. The CDR3 has 18 amino acids. This CDR3 is CAWSSQPGLAIDRETQYF. In DNA, the CDR3 is TGTGCCTGGAGTTCGCAACCGGGACTAGCGATTGATCGGGAGACCCAGTACTTC.

This clonotype was observed a single time. V is TRBV9 and J is TRBJ2-1; D is undetermined. The CDR3 is 12 amino acids. V was clipped by 4 bases and J by 6 bases, with 8 bases between them. CDR1 is SGDLS and CDR2 is YYNGEE in the germline V gene. The CDR3 DNA reads TGTGCCAGCAGCATTAGCAGCAATGAGCAGTTCTTC. Amino acids: CASSISSNEQFF.

This clonotype was detected only a few times. This chain uses TRBV4-3 with TRBJ2-1; 8 nucleotides align to TRBD1. The length of the CDR3 is 15 residues. Germline lookup yields CDR1 LGHNA and CDR2 YSLEER. The V segment lost 5 bases and the J segment 3 bases; nucleotides outside the gene matches: 6. CDR3 in DNA: TGCGCCAGCAGCTGGGCGGACAGGGTCTACAATGAGCAGTTCTTC. Protein: CASSWADRVYNEQFF.

This clonotype came up many times. The chain couples TRBV30 to TRBJ1-5; D is ambiguous. This CDR3 spans 13 amino acids. Germline CDR1 GTSNPN, CDR2 SVGIG (reference sequence). Trimming removed 2 bases at V and 1 base at J, with 6 bases between. Here the CDR3 DNA reads TGTGCCTGGAGTCCGGGGAGCAATCAGCCCCAGCATTTT. It specifies CAWSPGSNQPQHF.

This clonotype was picked up many times. The J gene is TRBJ2-1, the V gene TRBV2; 10 bases line up with TRBD1. Germline assignment: CDR1 SNHLY and CDR2 FYNNEI. V shed 6 bases, J shed 7 bases, and the junction held 3 bases outside the gene matches. CDR3 size: 13 residues. In nucleotides, the CDR3 is TGTGCCAGCAGGGGGGACAGGGGAAATGAGCAGTTCTTC. It specifies CASRGDRGNEQFF.

This clonotype was recorded many times. This chain connects TRBV12-3 or TRBV12-4 to TRBJ2-6; D is perhaps TRBD2 (5 bases). The CDR3 contains 13 residues. V lost 3 bases and J lost 6, with 6 bases in between. In DNA form, the CDR3 reads TGTGCCAGCAGTTTTCGGGAGGCCAACGTCCTGACTTTC. It specifies CASSFREANVLTF.